This entry concerns a single T cell receptor beta chain. Its cognate antigen is unknown. The data were obtained in a study of T cells after yellow fever vaccination. Overall study: Fractions of low cell number were prepared using SMART-Seq v4 Ultra Low Input.

Looked up from germline, CDR1 is MDHEN and CDR2 is SYDVKM. This CDR3 spans 14 amino acids. V was clipped by 2 bases and J by 1 base, with 8 bases between them. TCRdb analysed the 5' RACE reads with MiXCR anew, one entry per CDR3 protein. The sample has some 260,000 distinct CDR3 sequences, over 4.5% seen once. General study points: Detected again after the booster were most primary-vaccination clones, at 96% CD4 and approximately 85% CD8. The presence of abundant clonotypes contaminating from the bulk population was possible in FACS-sorted repertoires.

This sequence was found in a man aged 18 to 30 who received the YFV17D yellow fever vaccine. The rearrangement uses TRBV28 and TRBJ1-1; no clear D gene. This specimen was CD4+ T cells sorted from PBMCs, taken on the day of the yellow fever booster vaccination. The CDR3 here is CASSLVRENTEAFF. The CDR3 bases are TGTGCCAGCAGTTTAGTTAGGGAGAACACTGAAGCTTTCTTT.